The sequence of this T cell receptor (beta chain) was determined in a study of PD-1 blockade in classical Hodgkin lymphoma. Study details: Intravenous delivery of nivolumab at 3 mg/kg to patients occurred every 2 weeks. General observations from the study: Excluded were patients who started nivolumab under 1 year after ASCT, a group that had lower diversity. Patients newly diagnosed and complete responders had comparable baseline diversity. Repertoire differences lack defined causes, possibly disease activity or prior therapy.

CDR3 size: 13 residues. Germline CDR1 is SEHNR and CDR2 is FQNEAQ (reference sequence). Trimming cost V 6 bases and J 1 base, with 9 bases left between them. In the case of this clone: What it binds is unknown.

As for time point: cycle 4 day 1 (C4D1), after six to seven weeks of nivolumab. With no exception, relapse followed autologous stem cell transplantation in all patients, and brentuximab vedotin exposure varied. Magnetic depletion of unwanted cells isolated CD4+ T cells from thawed PBMCs. Profiling relied on immunoSEQ multiplex PCR, and the TCRdb table lists in-frame clones only, not all of them. The profile shows tens of thousands of clones, roughly 80% of them singletons. This material consisted of CD4+ T cells from blood, taken before the fourth cycle of nivolumab. This clonotype originated in a human donor with classical Hodgkin lymphoma. J is TRBJ1-1 and V is TRBV7-9; D is ambiguous. In DNA, the CDR3 is TGTGCCAGCAGTCCGGGTAAGAACACTGAAGCTTTCTTT. Residues: CASSPGKNTEAFF.